These 30 T cell receptor beta chains originate from one sample sequenced in a study of blood T cell repertoires in COVID-19. Sequencing used immunoSEQ multiplex PCR; TCRdb keeps in-frame clones, though not all of them. The data hold roughly 140,000 clones, with 80% to 90% observed a single time. The sequenced sample consisted of peripheral blood. These receptors came from an older woman with acute or convalescent COVID-19.

This sequence joins TRBV11-2 and TRBJ2-1; 8 bases line up with TRBD2. From germline, CDR1 is SGHAT and CDR2 FQNNGV. J gave up 7 bases and V 4 bases, and 9 bases lay outside the gene matches. The CDR3 totals 15 residues. In DNA form, the CDR3 reads TGTGCCAGCAGCTCCAGTAGGGGCGGGAGGAATGAGCAGTTCTTC. It codes for CASSSSRGGRNEQFF.

This chain joins TRBV19 and TRBJ1-4, with D perhaps TRBD1 (6 bases). Germline V gene data show CDR1 as LNHDA and CDR2 as SQIVND (reference sequence). The CDR3 extends over 15 amino acids. Deletions cut 4 bases from V and 8 bases from J, with 17 bases between. Here the CDR3 DNA reads TGTGCCAGTAGTAAACCAGGGTTTCAGGGGGAAAAACTGTTTTTT. This encodes CASSKPGFQGEKLFF.

The chain uses TRBV10-2 and TRBJ1-1, with TRBD1 as a possible D gene (5 bases). CDR1 is WSHSY, CDR2 SAAADI, per germline. V was trimmed by 5 bases and J by 5 bases, leaving 9 bases between them. The CDR3 extends over 12 amino acids. The CDR3 region has the DNA TGCGCCAGCAGTAATCAGGGAACTGAAGCTTTCTTT. Encoded protein: CASSNQGTEAFF.

The rearrangement uses TRBV3-1 (or the pseudogene TRBV3-2) and TRBJ1-2; D remains ambiguous. CDR3 length: 12 amino acids. Germline values: CDR1 LGHDT, CDR2 YNNKEL (reference sequence). Trimming took 4 bases from V and 4 from J, leaving 7 bases between them. The CDR3 spells CASSRASYGYTF. The DNA of the CDR3 is TGTGCCAGCAGCCGGGCCTCCTATGGCTACACCTTC.

This clone was observed a single time. The rearrangement uses TRBV14 and TRBJ2-1, with a possible D match to TRBD1 (5 bases). Germline V lookup: CDR1 SGHDN, CDR2 FVKESK. This CDR3 is built from 19 residues. Trimming left V 1 base short and J 6 bases short, with 25 bases between. The DNA of the CDR3 is TGTGCCAGCAGCCAAGGGATCTTCTCTGGGGCTTTCTTGGCCAATGAGCAGTTCTTC. Amino acid sequence: CASSQGIFSGAFLANEQFF.

In its sample, this clone was seen once. The chain joins TRBV9 to TRBJ1-2; D gene ambiguous. Trimming removed 6 bases from V and 2 bases from J, with 11 bases in between. The CDR3 runs to 13 residues. Germline CDR1 and CDR2: SGDLS and YYNGEE. The CDR3 here is CASTSGENYGYTF. DNA for the CDR3: TGTGCCAGCACCAGCGGGGAGAACTATGGCTACACCTTC. The full variable domain, its missing parts supplied by reference TRBV9 and TRBJ1-2, is DSGVTQTPKHLITATGQRVTLRCSPRSGDLSVYWYQQSLDQGLQFLIQYYNGEERAKGNILERFSAQQFPDLHSELNLSSLELGDSALYFCASTSGENYGYTFGSGTRLTVV.

V gene TRBV5-1 combines with J gene TRBJ1-4, with D unresolved. The CDR3 covers 14 residues. Trimming shortened V by 2 bases and J by 7 bases, and 12 bases separated the two germline ends. Germline-derived CDR1 and CDR2 are SGHRS and YFSETQ. CDR3 residues: CASSFREPSEKLFF. The CDR3 DNA reads as TGCGCCAGCAGCTTCCGGGAGCCGTCTGAAAAACTGTTTTTT.

The V gene is TRBV6-5, the J gene TRBJ1-6; D gene unclear. This CDR3 comprises 13 residues. Germline V lookup: CDR1 MNHEY, CDR2 SVGAGI. Trimming took off 5 bases at V and 11 bases at J, with 13 bases between the two ends. The CDR3 nucleotides read TGTGCCAGCAGTCAAACACGGGGAACACCCCTCCACTTT. Encoded protein: CASSQTRGTPLHF.

The chain recombines TRBV5-6 with TRBJ2-5; TRBD2 might be the D (6 bases). V was trimmed by 3 bases and J by 5 bases, leaving 20 bases between them. This CDR3 is 16 amino acids long. Germline V gives CDR1 SGHDT, CDR2 YYEEEE. The CDR3 loop is CASSSGWTGEWETQYF. CDR3 nucleotide sequence: TGTGCCAGCAGCTCAGGCTGGACGGGGGAATGGGAGACCCAGTACTTC.

This chain uses TRBV13 with TRBJ1-3, with TRBD1 identical over 10 bases. CDR3 size: 14 residues. V was pared by 6 bases and J by 4 bases, with 3 bases of the junction left unmatched. Germline CDR1 is PRHDT and CDR2 is FYEKMQ (reference sequence). This chain's CDR3 is CASRGTGVGNTIYF. The CDR3 DNA reads as TGTGCCAGCAGAGGGACAGGGGTAGGAAACACCATATATTTT.

The chain joins TRBV5-1 to TRBJ1-1; 7 nucleotides line up with TRBD1. The length of the CDR3 is 14 residues. The J segment lost 4 bases and the V segment lost 1 base, leaving 4 bases of the junction unmatched. CDR1 and CDR2 (germline): SGHRS, YFSETQ. The CDR3 DNA follows: TGCGCCAGCAGCTTGCGACAGGGTGGCACTGAAGCTTTCTTT. As protein: CASSLRQGGTEAFF.

As DNA, the CDR3 is TGTGCCACCAGCAGAGTACGGGGGGCTAACGGCGGGGAGCTGTTTTTT. It yields the protein CATSRVRGANGGELFF. V and J are TRBV15 and TRBJ2-2; perhaps TRBD2 as D (7 bases). The ends were cut back, 1 base at V and 7 bases at J, with 16 bases in the middle. From germline, CDR1 is LNHNV and CDR2 YYDKDF (reference sequence). The CDR3 runs to 16 residues.

CDR3 nucleotide sequence: TGTGCCAGCAGCCCCGACAGGGCCATTAACTATGGCTACACCTTC. This encodes CASSPDRAINYGYTF. The chain joins TRBV7-2 to TRBJ1-2; 7 nucleotides match TRBD1. J lost 1 base, V lost 5 bases, and 7 bases had no gene match. This CDR3 is built from 15 residues. Germline values: CDR1 SGHTA, CDR2 FQGNSA.

V and J are TRBV7-2 and TRBJ2-5, with D tentatively TRBD1 (6 bases). Germline CDR1 is SGHTA and CDR2 is FQGNSA. The CDR3 runs to 15 residues. Trimming shortened V by 5 bases and J by 2 bases, and 15 bases separated the two germline ends. CDR3: CASSHQQGYQETQYF. The CDR3 nucleotides read TGTGCCAGCAGCCATCAACAGGGATATCAAGAGACCCAGTACTTC.

The CDR3 protein is CSVYVVGRYEQYF. Written as DNA, the CDR3 is TGCAGCGTTTATGTCGTGGGCCGTTACGAGCAGTACTTC. The chain carries TRBV29-1 and TRBJ2-7, with D hard to call. The CDR3 is 13 amino acids. V was clipped by 5 bases and J by 4 bases, with 15 bases between them. Germline assignment: CDR1 SQVTM and CDR2 ANQGSEA.

The chain joins TRBV7-9 to TRBJ1-2, with TRBD1 matching 9 bases. Germline V gives CDR1 SEHNR, CDR2 FQNEAQ (reference sequence). This CDR3 comprises 15 residues. Losses at the gene ends were 5 bases for V and 2 bases for J; bases not matched to a gene: 6. The CDR3 sequence is CASSPQGQGNYGYTF. The CDR3 bases are TGTGCCAGCAGCCCACAGGGACAGGGAAACTATGGCTACACCTTC.

The chain joins TRBV12-1 to TRBJ1-5; the D call in the table, TRBD1, was not verified against the DNA. TRBV12-1 is an annotated pseudogene. The CDR3 has 15 residues. For the CDR3, the DNA is TGTGCCAGCAGCTGCCACAGGGGGCGGAATCAGCCCCAGCATTTT. Its translation is CASSCHRGRNQPQHF.

V and J are TRBV20-1 and TRBJ1-6; 8 bases match TRBD1. J was trimmed by 7 bases and V by 3 bases; bases with no gene match: 8. The CDR3 runs to 15 residues. CDR1 and CDR2 from the germline V gene are DFQATT and SNEGSKA (reference sequence). Written as DNA, the CDR3 is TGCAGTGCTAGTAAAGACAGGGGCGTGAATTCACCCCTCCACTTT. Translating gives CSASKDRGVNSPLHF.

This sequence joins TRBV12-3 or TRBV12-4 and TRBJ2-7; D remains ambiguous. CDR3 length: 12 amino acids. V was clipped by 1 base and J by 7 bases, with 8 bases between them. CDR3 loop: CASSLGGFEQYF. As DNA, the CDR3 is TGTGCCAGCAGTTTAGGAGGTTTTGAGCAGTACTTC.

V and J are TRBV12-3 or TRBV12-4 and TRBJ2-1; the match to TRBD2 covers 8 bases. This CDR3 contains 13 residues. V shed 6 bases and J 6 bases; nucleotides not matched to a gene: 4. The CDR3 DNA reads as TGTGCCAGCAGCCCCGGGGGGGTCAATGAGCAGTTCTTC. It is translated as CASSPGGVNEQFF.

The chain carries TRBV7-9 and TRBJ2-5, with 15 bases lining up with TRBD2. Germline-derived CDR1 and CDR2 are SEHNR and FQNEAQ (reference sequence). V lost 5 bases to trimming and J lost 5 bases; unmatched junction nucleotides: 6. The CDR3 extends over 16 amino acids. The CDR3 protein is CASSPRTSGGAETQYF. The CDR3 DNA reads TGTGCCAGCAGCCCGAGGACTAGCGGGGGGGCTGAGACCCAGTACTTC.

The chain uses TRBV19 and TRBJ1-4; D remains ambiguous. The germline CDR1 and CDR2 sequences are LNHDA and SQIVND (reference sequence). The germline V and J ends were trimmed by 7 bases and 4 bases, with 16 bases remaining between them. This CDR3 region has 15 residues. The CDR3 DNA reads as TGTGCCAGTACCGCCGGGTGGCAGTTTAATGAAAAACTGTTTTTT. It is translated as CASTAGWQFNEKLFF.

The table lists this clone with a count of one. The chain links TRBV2 to TRBJ1-4, with D unresolved. V lost 5 bases and J lost 8, with 3 bases in between. CDR1 SNHLY and CDR2 FYNNEI come from the germline V gene. The CDR3 consists of 10 residues. CDR3 bases: TGTGCCAGCAGTTCAGAAAAACTGTTTTTT. Protein sequence: CASSSEKLFF.

This chain connects TRBV7-2 to TRBJ2-3, with TRBD2 matching over 7 bases. The germline gives CDR1 SGHTA, CDR2 FQGNSA. The CDR3 is 15 residues long. V was pared by 1 base and J by 6 bases, with 7 bases of the junction left unmatched. The CDR3 bases are TGTGCCAGCAGCTTAGGAGGCGGGGGAGCGGATACGCAGTATTTT. Encoded protein: CASSLGGGGADTQYF.

This sequence joins TRBV7-2 and TRBJ2-1; 10 bases are a match to TRBD2. The length of the CDR3 is 15 residues. Trimming at V came to 3 bases and at J to 2 bases, leaving 1 base not matched to a gene. Germline V lookup: CDR1 SGHTA, CDR2 FQGNSA. CDR3 nucleotides: TGTGCCAGCAGCTTCAGCGGGGGGGCCTACAATGAGCAGTTCTTC. As protein: CASSFSGGAYNEQFF.

With respect to this clone: An end of the junction does not agree with germline; a read error may underlie this. The V gene is TRBV4-1, the J gene TRBJ2-1; 12 nucleotides agree with TRBD1. This CDR3 is built from 18 residues. The germline gives CDR1 MGHRA, CDR2 YSYEKL. CDR3 coding DNA: TGCGCCCGCAGCCAAGGGGGGACGGGGGGACAGGGGGCCAATGAGCAGTTCTTC. Amino acid sequence: CARSQGGTGGQGANEQFF.

CDR3 protein: CASSQPGQGREKLFF. CDR3 DNA: TGTGCCAGCAGCCAACCGGGACAGGGCCGTGAAAAACTGTTTTTT. The chain joins TRBV3-1 (or the pseudogene TRBV3-2) to TRBJ1-4; 9 nucleotides match TRBD1. This CDR3 is 15 amino acids long. Germline CDR1 and CDR2: LGHDT and YNNKEL (reference sequence). V lost 2 bases, J lost 7 bases, and 5 bases stayed unmatched.

The genes are TRBV9 and TRBJ1-3; a weak D match, TRBD1 (6 bases). Trimming took 0 bases from V and 1 from J, leaving 14 bases between them. CDR1 and CDR2 from the germline V gene are SGDLS and YYNGEE. The CDR3 spans 17 residues. The CDR3 nucleotides are TGTGCCAGCAGCGTAGAAGCTGAGGGGGGGTCTGGAAACACCATATATTTT. This codes for CASSVEAEGGSGNTIYF.

V usage is TRBV6-6 and J usage is TRBJ2-3; no definite D call. The CDR3 covers 13 residues. Germline CDR1 MNHNY, CDR2 SVGAGI (reference sequence). V gave up 2 bases and J gave up 2 bases, with 5 bases separating them. The DNA for the CDR3 is TGTGCCAGCAGTTACGCGCTCACAGATACGCAGTATTTT. It encodes CASSYALTDTQYF.

This clone was picked up a small number of times. This chain connects TRBV10-1 to TRBJ2-2; 7 bases fit TRBD1. The J segment lost 4 bases and the V segment lost 11 bases, leaving 7 bases of the junction unmatched. Germline V gene sequence: CDR1 WNHNN, CDR2 SYGVQD (reference sequence). This CDR3 is built from 13 residues. In DNA, the CDR3 is TGCGCCTCACTTAGGGGGCTCACCGGGGAGCTGTTTTTT. Protein product: CASLRGLTGELFF.